This T cell receptor (beta chain) is drawn from a study of brain T cells in children with intractable seizures. General study findings and limits: Pre-surgery blood may have been undersampled, hiding some clones. Patients' HCMV serostatus was unknown; virus specificity rests on CDR3 similarity alone.

Libraries were prepared by immunoSEQ multiplex PCR; TCRdb keeps only in-frame clonotypes and omits some of them. This sample has tens of thousands of clones; around 93% occur once, and the top ten carry 1.5% to 1.7%. Sequencing was limited to surgery cases with top T cell transcript signatures in brain tissue. At least one anti-epileptic drug was given before surgery. Details on this clone: Its cognate antigen is unknown.

CDR1 and CDR2 (germline): SQVTM, ANQGSEA. This CDR3 is built from 15 residues. V gave up 5 bases and J gave up 3 bases, with 17 bases separating them. The clonotype originates from a boy under two years old with tuberous sclerosis and intractable seizures. The material sequenced was peripheral blood, taken at surgery. The chain has TRBV29-1 and TRBJ1-3; D is uncertain. The CDR3 is CSVFQIQECGNTIYF. Here the CDR3 DNA reads TGCAGCGTTTTCCAGATCCAGGAATGTGGAAACACCATATATTTT.